Listed below are T cell receptor beta chains from one sample, sequenced in a study of T cells in Graves' hyperthyroidism and ophthalmopathy. TCRdb re-derived calls from the multiplex PCR reads in MiXCR, one entry per CDR3 protein. The top ten clones hold around 13% of a sample with 600,000 or so distinct CDR3 sequences, about 15% of them seen once. Material: blood. The receptors derive from a woman aged 50 to 60 with Graves' ophthalmopathy. The CDR3 runs from the conserved cysteine through the conserved F or W. Each record gives: D gene, V gene, J gene, clone size, CDR3 protein, CDR3 DNA. D genes are given only for firm matches. For some rows the clone size is stated as once, few or many, or as a class when expanded; others skip it.

TRBD1	TRBV4-2	TRBJ1-1	.	CASSQEGTGNTEAFF	TGTGCCAGCAGCCAAGAAGGGACAGGGAACACTGAAGCTTTCTTT
TRBD2	TRBV7-3	TRBJ2-1	many	CASSLSGTSGSSYNEQFF	TGTGCCAGCAGCTTAAGCGGGACTAGCGGGAGCTCCTACAATGAGCAGTTCTTC
.	TRBV6-1	TRBJ2-5	many	CASRQVRGETQYF	TGTGCCAGCAGGCAGGTACGGGGGGAGACCCAGTACTTC
.	TRBV7-3	TRBJ2-2	few	CASSLGQGMDTGELFF	TGTGCCAGCAGCTTAGGGCAGGGGATGGATACCGGGGAGCTGTTTTTT
TRBD2	TRBV20-1	TRBJ2-3	.	CSARRGAGGDTQYF	TGCAGTGCTAGAAGGGGAGCGGGAGGAGATACGCAGTATTTT
TRBD1	TRBV6-1	TRBJ1-2	few	CASSEVGGDRVYFYGYTF	TGTGCCAGCAGTGAAGTAGGGGGGGACAGGGTATATTTCTATGGCTACACCTTC
.	TRBV28	TRBJ1-4	few	CASSFPGNSNEKLFF	TGTGCCAGCAGTTTTCCAGGGAACTCTAATGAAAAACTGTTTTTT
.	TRBV29-1	TRBJ2-7	.	CSVGEGRTYEQYF	TGCAGCGTTGGGGAAGGACGCACCTACGAGCAGTACTTC
.	TRBV6-1	TRBJ1-5	many	CASRRVSGVGNQPQHF	TGTGCCAGCAGGAGAGTATCAGGGGTTGGGAATCAGCCCCAGCATTTT
TRBD2	TRBV5-1	TRBJ2-7	many	CASTFSGSSYEQYF	TGCGCCAGCACCTTTAGCGGGAGCTCCTACGAGCAGTACTTC
TRBD1	TRBV24-1	TRBJ1-2	few	CATSDSKTGLYGYTF	TGTGCCACCAGTGATTCGAAGACAGGGCTCTATGGCTACACCTTC
TRBD1	TRBV3-1	TRBJ2-7	many	CASSHPGTAREQYF	TGTGCCAGCAGCCACCCCGGGACAGCTCGTGAGCAGTACTTC
TRBD1	TRBV24-1	TRBJ2-2	many	CATSVPRTGANTGELFF	TGTGCCACCAGTGTACCACGGACAGGCGCGAACACCGGGGAGCTGTTTTTT
TRBD2	TRBV7-8	TRBJ2-1	many	CASSLGAGGYNEQFF	TGTGCCAGCAGCTTAGGAGCGGGAGGGTACAATGAGCAGTTCTTC
.	TRBV27	TRBJ2-1	many	CASSTLVSGGGNEQFF	TGTGCCAGCAGTACCCTGGTTAGCGGAGGAGGGAATGAGCAGTTCTTC
.	TRBV7-6	TRBJ2-1	.	CASSLGQSPPHNEQFF	TGTGCCAGCAGCCTCGGACAGTCCCCTCCCCACAATGAGCAGTTCTTC
.	TRBV29-1	TRBJ2-3	many	CGGDTQYF	TGTGGGGGGGATACGCAGTATTTT
.	TRBV20-1	TRBJ2-5	many	CSARSRVGETQYF	TGCAGTGCTAGAAGCAGGGTGGGAGAGACCCAGTACTTC
.	TRBV5-4	TRBJ2-7	.	CASSPGLADLHYEQYF	TGTGCCAGCAGCCCCGGTTTAGCGGACCTCCATTACGAGCAGTACTTC
TRBD2	TRBV12-3/TRBV12-4	TRBJ2-2	few	CASSLAGEAGELFF	TGTGCCAGCAGCCTAGCGGGAGAGGCCGGGGAGCTGTTTTTT
TRBD2	TRBV9	TRBJ2-7	.	CASSVGAGGSTGEQYF	TGTGCCAGCAGCGTCGGAGCGGGAGGGAGCACGGGTGAGCAGTACTTC
.	TRBV20-1	TRBJ1-4	few	CSAMDGFATNEKLFF	TGCAGTGCCATGGACGGTTTTGCAACTAATGAAAAACTGTTTTTT
.	TRBV7-2	TRBJ1-5	many	CASSLGRGRGNQPQHF	TGTGCCAGCAGCTTAGGGAGGGGCCGGGGCAATCAGCCCCAGCATTTT
.	TRBV27	TRBJ1-1	few	CASAREGLRNTEAFF	TGTGCCAGCGCCCGGGAGGGACTACGGAACACTGAAGCTTTCTTT
TRBD2	TRBV18	TRBJ2-7	many	CASSPPWGGYEQYF	TGTGCCAGCTCACCACCTTGGGGGGGCTACGAGCAGTACTTC
TRBD2	TRBV27	TRBJ2-7	many	CASSFNRGTSRAEQYF	TGTGCCAGCAGTTTTAATCGGGGGACTAGCCGGGCCGAGCAGTACTTC